This record looks at one T cell receptor (beta chain) sequence and its context. The source of the sample is a study of cytomegalovirus exposure and HLA in healthy donors. The length of the CDR3 is 15 residues. The ends were cut back, 3 bases at V and 4 bases at J, with 15 bases in the middle. Germline CDR1 and CDR2: MNHEY and SMNVEV (reference sequence). Use of 60 Vbeta and 13 Jbeta primers characterized the PCR. Data came from immunoSEQ multiplex PCR; TCRdb stores just in-frame clones and leaves some out. The sample carries about 180,000 clones, about four fifths recorded once. Source material: PBMCs. This TCR was sampled from a woman in her late teens or twenties in good health and CMV-seropositive. The rearrangement uses TRBV27 and TRBJ1-2; D may be TRBD1 (6 bases). Here the CDR3 reads CASSFNPGDGYGYTF. DNA for the CDR3: TGTGCCAGCAGTTTTAACCCAGGGGACGGCTATGGCTACACCTTC.